This T cell receptor (beta chain) originates from a study of T-cell reconstitution after alpha-beta-depleted transplantation in children. This CDR3 contains 13 residues. CDR1 MNHNY and CDR2 SVGAGI come from the germline V gene (reference sequence). V was pared by 0 bases and J by 12 bases, with 7 bases of the junction left unmatched. A library of TCRbeta sequences, prepared with unique molecular identifiers, was generated. Each CDR3 protein is one row after TCRdb ran MiXCR on the PCR reads. The table lists 380,000 or so distinct CDR3 sequences, roughly 14% of them singletons. This TCR came from a human donor who donated a stem cell graft to a child with Fanconi anemia. The J gene is TRBJ1-1, the V gene TRBV6-6; 7 bases match TRBD1. Material: PBMCs, obtained from the stem cell graft. The CDR3 DNA reads as TGTGCCAGCAGTTACTCGATCAGGGGGTGGTCTTTCTTT. Its translation: CASSYSIRGWSFF.